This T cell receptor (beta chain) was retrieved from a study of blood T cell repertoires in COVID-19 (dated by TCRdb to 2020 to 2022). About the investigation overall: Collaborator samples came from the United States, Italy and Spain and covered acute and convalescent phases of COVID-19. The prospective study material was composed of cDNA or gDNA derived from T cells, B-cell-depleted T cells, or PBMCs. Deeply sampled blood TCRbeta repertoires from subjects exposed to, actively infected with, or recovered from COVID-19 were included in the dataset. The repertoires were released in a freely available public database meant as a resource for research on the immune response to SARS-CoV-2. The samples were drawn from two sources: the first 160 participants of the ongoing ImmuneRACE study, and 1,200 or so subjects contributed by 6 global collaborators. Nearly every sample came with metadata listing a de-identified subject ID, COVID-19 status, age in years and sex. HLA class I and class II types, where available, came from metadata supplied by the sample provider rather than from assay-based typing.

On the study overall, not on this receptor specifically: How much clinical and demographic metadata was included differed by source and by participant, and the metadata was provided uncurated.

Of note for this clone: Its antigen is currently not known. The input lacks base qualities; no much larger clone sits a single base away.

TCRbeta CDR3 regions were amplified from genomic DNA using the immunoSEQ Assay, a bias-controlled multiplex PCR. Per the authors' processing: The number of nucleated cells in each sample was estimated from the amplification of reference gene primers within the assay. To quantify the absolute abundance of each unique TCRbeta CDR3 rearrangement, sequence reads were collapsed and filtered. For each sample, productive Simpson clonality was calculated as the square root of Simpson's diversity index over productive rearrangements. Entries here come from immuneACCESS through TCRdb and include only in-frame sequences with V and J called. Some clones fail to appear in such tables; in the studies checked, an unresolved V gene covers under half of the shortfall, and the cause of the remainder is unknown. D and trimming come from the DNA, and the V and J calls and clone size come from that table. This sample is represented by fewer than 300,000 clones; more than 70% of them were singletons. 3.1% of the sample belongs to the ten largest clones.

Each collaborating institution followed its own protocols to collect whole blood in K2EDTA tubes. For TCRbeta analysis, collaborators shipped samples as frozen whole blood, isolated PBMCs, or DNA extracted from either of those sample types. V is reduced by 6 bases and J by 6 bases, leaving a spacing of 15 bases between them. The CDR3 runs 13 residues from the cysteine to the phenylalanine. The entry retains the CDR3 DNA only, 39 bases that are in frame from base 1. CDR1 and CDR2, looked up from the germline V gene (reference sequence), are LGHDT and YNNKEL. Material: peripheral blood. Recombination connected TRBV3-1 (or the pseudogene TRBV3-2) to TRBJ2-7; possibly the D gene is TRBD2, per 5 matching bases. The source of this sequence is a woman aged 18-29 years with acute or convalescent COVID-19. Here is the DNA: TGTGCCAGCAGAGGAGGTGGACTCCCCGAGCAGTACTTC. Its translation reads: CASRGGGLPEQYF.